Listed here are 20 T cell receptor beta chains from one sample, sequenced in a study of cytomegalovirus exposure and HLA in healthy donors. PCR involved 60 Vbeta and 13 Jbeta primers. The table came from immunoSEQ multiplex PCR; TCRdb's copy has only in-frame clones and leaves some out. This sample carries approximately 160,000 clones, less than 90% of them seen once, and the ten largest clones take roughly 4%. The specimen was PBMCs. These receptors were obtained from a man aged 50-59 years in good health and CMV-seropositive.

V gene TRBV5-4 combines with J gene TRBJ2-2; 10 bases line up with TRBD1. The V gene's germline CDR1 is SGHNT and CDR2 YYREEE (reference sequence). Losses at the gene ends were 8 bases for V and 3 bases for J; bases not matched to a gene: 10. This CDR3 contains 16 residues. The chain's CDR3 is CASKTGGAGDTGELFF. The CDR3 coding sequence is TGTGCCAGTAAGACAGGGGGCGCAGGGGACACCGGGGAGCTGTTTTTT.

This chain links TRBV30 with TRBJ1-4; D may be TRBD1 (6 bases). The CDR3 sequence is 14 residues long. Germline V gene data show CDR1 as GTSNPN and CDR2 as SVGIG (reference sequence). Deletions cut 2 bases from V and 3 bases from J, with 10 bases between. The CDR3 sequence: CAWSRGQSNEKLFF. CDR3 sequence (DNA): TGTGCCTGGAGTCGAGGACAGTCTAATGAAAAACTGTTTTTT.

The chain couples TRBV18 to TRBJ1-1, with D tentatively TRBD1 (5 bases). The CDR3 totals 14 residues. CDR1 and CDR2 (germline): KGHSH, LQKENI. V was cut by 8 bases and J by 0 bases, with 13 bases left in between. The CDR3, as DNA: TGTGCCAGCGCCCAGGGCAGGGTGAACACTGAAGCTTTCTTT. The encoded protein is CASAQGRVNTEAFF.

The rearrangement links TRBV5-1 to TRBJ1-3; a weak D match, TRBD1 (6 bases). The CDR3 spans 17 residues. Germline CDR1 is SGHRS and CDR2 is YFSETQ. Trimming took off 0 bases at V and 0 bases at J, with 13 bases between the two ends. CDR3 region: CASSLEQGPISGNTIYF. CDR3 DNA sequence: TGCGCCAGCAGCTTGGAACAGGGACCCATCTCTGGAAACACCATATATTTT.

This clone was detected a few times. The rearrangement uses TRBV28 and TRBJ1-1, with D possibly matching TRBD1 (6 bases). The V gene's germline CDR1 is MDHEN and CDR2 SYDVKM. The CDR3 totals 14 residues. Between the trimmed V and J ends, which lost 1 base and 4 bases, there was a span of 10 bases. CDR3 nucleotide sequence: TGTGCCAGCAGTTTATTTAACAGGGCCACTGAAGCTTTCTTT. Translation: CASSLFNRATEAFF. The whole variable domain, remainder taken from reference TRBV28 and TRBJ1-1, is DVKVTQSSRYLVKRTGEKVFLECVQDMDHENMFWYRQDPGLGLRLIYFSYDVKMKEKGDIPEGYSVSREKKERFSLILESASTNQTSMYLCASSLFNRATEAFFGQGTRLTVV.

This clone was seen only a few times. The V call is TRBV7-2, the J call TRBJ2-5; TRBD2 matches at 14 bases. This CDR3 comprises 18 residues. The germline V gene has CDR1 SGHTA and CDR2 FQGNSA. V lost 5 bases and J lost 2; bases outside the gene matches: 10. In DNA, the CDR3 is TGTGCCAGCAGCCAGGGACTAGCGGGGGACCCACCTCAAGAGACCCAGTACTTC. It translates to CASSQGLAGDPPQETQYF.

The CDR3 spells CAISEVAPYEQYF. DNA for the CDR3: TGTGCCATCAGTGAGGTAGCCCCCTACGAGCAGTACTTC. The chain uses TRBV10-3 and TRBJ2-7; no reliable D call. The CDR3 loop spans 13 amino acids. Germline V gene lookup returns CDR1 ENHRY and CDR2 SYGVKD. The V end was cut by 2 bases, the J end by 2 bases, with 7 bases between.

The CDR3, as DNA: TGTGCCAGCAGCTCAGGGACATCTGGCTATGGCTACACCTTC. It encodes CASSSGTSGYGYTF. The chain recombines TRBV5-6 with TRBJ1-2; a weak D match, TRBD1 (6 bases). The CDR3 is made up of 14 amino acids. Trimming removed 3 bases from V and 4 bases from J, with 13 bases in between. Germline CDR1 reads SGHDT; CDR2 reads YYEEEE.

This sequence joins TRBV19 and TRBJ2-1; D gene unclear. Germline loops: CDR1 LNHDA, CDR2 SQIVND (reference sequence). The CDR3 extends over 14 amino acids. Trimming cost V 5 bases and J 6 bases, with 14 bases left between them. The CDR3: CASSPHLGPNEQFF. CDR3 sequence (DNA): TGTGCCAGTAGTCCCCATCTGGGCCCCAATGAGCAGTTCTTC.

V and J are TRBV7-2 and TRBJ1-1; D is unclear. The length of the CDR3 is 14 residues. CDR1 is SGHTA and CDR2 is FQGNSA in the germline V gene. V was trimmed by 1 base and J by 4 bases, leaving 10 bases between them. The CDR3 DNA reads TGTGCCAGCAGCTTAGGCCAGGCCCGCACTGAAGCTTTCTTT. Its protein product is CASSLGQARTEAFF. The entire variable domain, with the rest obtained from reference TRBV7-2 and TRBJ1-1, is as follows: GAGVSQSPSNKVTEKGKDVELRCDPISGHTALYWYRQSLGQGLEFLIYFQGNSAPDKSGLPSDRFSAERTGGSVSTLTIQRTQQEDSAVYLCASSLGQARTEAFFGQGTRLTVV.

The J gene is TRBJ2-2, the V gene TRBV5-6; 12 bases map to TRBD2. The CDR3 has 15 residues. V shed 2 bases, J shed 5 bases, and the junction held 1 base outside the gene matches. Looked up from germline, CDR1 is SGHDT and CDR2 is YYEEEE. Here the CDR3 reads CASSFGLAGTGELFF. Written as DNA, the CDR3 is TGTGCCAGCAGCTTCGGACTAGCGGGAACCGGGGAGCTGTTTTTT.

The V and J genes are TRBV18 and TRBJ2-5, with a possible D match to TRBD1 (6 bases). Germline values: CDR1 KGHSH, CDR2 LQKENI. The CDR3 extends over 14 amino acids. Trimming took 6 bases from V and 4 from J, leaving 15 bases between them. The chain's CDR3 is CASSPTGSRETQYF. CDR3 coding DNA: TGTGCCAGCTCCCCTACAGGGTCTCGAGAGACCCAGTACTTC.

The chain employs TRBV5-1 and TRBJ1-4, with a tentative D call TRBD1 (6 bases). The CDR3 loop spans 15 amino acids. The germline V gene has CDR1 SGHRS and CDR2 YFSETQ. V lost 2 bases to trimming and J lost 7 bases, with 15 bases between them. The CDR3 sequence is CASSLFEGVGEKLFF. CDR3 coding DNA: TGCGCCAGCAGCTTATTTGAGGGGGTCGGTGAAAAACTGTTTTTT.

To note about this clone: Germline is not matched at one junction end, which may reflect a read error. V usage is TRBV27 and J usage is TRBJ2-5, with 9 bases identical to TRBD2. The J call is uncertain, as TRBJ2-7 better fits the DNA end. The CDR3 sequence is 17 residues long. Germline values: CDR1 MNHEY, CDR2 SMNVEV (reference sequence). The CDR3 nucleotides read TGTGCCAACAGTTTGAGTGTGTTTGGCGGGAGGGCCATCGAGCAGTACTTC. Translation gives CANSLSVFGGRAIEQYF.

CDR3 in amino acids: CASSGYVAGANYEQYF. The CDR3 DNA reads as TGCGCCAGCAGTGGGTACGTAGCGGGAGCCAACTACGAGCAGTACTTC. The chain has TRBV10-1 and TRBJ2-7, with 9 bases matching TRBD2. Germline lookup yields CDR1 WNHNN and CDR2 SYGVQD (reference sequence). The CDR3 runs to 16 residues. J gave up 3 bases and V 4 bases, and 10 bases lay outside the gene matches.

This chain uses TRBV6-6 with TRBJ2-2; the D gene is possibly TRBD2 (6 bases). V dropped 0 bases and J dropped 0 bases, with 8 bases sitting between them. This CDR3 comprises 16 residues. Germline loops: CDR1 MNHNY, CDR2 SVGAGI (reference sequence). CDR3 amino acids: CASSYSGGPNTGELFF. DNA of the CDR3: TGTGCCAGCAGTTACTCGGGGGGTCCGAACACCGGGGAGCTGTTTTTT.

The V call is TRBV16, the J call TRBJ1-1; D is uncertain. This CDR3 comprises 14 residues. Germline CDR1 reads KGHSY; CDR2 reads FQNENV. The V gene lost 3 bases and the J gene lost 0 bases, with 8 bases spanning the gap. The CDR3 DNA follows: TGTGCCAGCAGCCATGGCGGGTTGAACACTGAAGCTTTCTTT. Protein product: CASSHGGLNTEAFF.

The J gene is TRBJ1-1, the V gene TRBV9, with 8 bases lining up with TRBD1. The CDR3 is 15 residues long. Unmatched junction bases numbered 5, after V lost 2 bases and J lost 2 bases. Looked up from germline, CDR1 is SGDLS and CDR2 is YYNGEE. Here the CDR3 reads CASSVGQGANTEAFF. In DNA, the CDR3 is TGTGCCAGCAGCGTCGGGCAGGGGGCTAACACTGAAGCTTTCTTT.

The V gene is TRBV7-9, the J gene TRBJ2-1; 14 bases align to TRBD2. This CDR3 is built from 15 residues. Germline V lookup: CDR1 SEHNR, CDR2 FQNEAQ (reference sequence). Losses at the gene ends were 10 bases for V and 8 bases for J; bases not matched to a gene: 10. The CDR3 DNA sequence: TGTGCCACATACCCGACTAGCGGGAGGGTCGATGAGCAGTTCTTC. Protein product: CATYPTSGRVDEQFF. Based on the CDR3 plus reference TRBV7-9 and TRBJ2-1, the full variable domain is DTGVSQNPRHKITKRGQNVTFRCDPISEHNRLYWYRQTLGQGPEFLTYFQNEAQLEKSRLLSDRFSAERPKGSFSTLEIQRTEQGDSAMYLCATYPTSGRVDEQFFGPGTRLTVL.

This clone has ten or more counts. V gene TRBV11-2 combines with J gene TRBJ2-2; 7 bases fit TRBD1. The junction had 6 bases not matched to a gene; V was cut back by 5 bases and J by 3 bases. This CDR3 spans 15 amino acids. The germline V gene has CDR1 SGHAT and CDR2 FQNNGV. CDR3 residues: CASSINTGDTGELFF. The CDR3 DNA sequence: TGTGCCAGCAGCATTAATACAGGGGACACCGGGGAGCTGTTTTTT.